Following are 10 T cell receptor beta chains from one sample sequenced in a study of cytotoxic CD8 clonotypes in ibrutinib-treated CLL. This table comes from immunoSEQ multiplex PCR, and its TCRdb copy is limited to in-frame clones, with some not included. The sample lists 35,000 to 50,000 clones; roughly 70% were seen once. Sequenced material: PBMCs, taken at disease progression, from a patient treated with ibrutinib. Receptors were obtained from a human donor with chronic lymphocytic leukemia.

The V gene is TRBV5-1, the J gene TRBJ2-7; 13 bases are a match to TRBD2. Germline V gives CDR1 SGHRS, CDR2 YFSETQ. The V segment lost 0 bases and the J segment 5 bases; nucleotides outside the gene matches: 5. The CDR3 spans 16 residues. CDR3 DNA sequence: TGCGCCAGCAGCTTGGGGACTAGCGGGAGTAGGGACGAGCAGTACTTC. As protein: CASSLGTSGSRDEQYF.

The rearrangement links TRBV11-2 to TRBJ2-6; the D gene is possibly TRBD2 (5 bases). Trimming shortened V by 1 base and J by 6 bases, and 13 bases separated the two germline ends. This CDR3 spans 16 amino acids. From germline, CDR1 is SGHAT and CDR2 FQNNGV. The CDR3 reads CASSLVGGLSANVLTF. For the CDR3, the DNA is TGTGCCAGCAGCTTAGTAGGCGGACTCTCGGCCAACGTCCTGACTTTC.

This sequence joins TRBV15 and TRBJ1-4; D gene unclear. The V gene's germline CDR1 is LNHNV and CDR2 YYDKDF (reference sequence). The CDR3 is made up of 14 amino acids. V shed 3 bases and J shed 8 bases, with 13 bases lying between them. CDR3 sequence: CATSSIWEGEKLFF. The CDR3 DNA follows: TGTGCCACCAGCAGCATATGGGAGGGCGAAAAACTGTTTTTT.

The genes are TRBV25-1 and TRBJ2-2; tentative D call: TRBD1 (5 bases). The V gene's germline CDR1 is MGHDK and CDR2 SYGVNS. The V gene lost 4 bases and the J gene lost 0 bases, with 12 bases spanning the gap. This CDR3 has 16 residues. In nucleotides, the CDR3 is TGTGCCAGCAGTGTTCAGGGCAGCTCGAACACCGGGGAGCTGTTTTTT. Its translation is CASSVQGSSNTGELFF.

The V gene is TRBV5-1, the J gene TRBJ2-7; TRBD2 matches at 11 bases. Germline trimming cut 6 bases from V and 6 bases from J; bases unmatched to any gene: 8. The germline CDR1 and CDR2 sequences are SGHRS and YFSETQ. This CDR3 spans 14 amino acids. CDR3 protein: CASTLTSGDSEQYF. CDR3 DNA: TGCGCCAGCACCCTGACTAGCGGGGATAGCGAGCAGTACTTC. The full variable domain, in which reference TRBV5-1 and TRBJ2-7 provide the parts outside the CDR3, is KAGVTQTPRYLIKTRGQQVTLSCSPISGHRSVSWYQQTPGQGLQFLFEYFSETQRNKGNFPGRFSGRQFSNSRSEMNVSTLELGDSALYLCASTLTSGDSEQYFGPGTRLTVT.

This clone has more than one count but fewer than ten. The chain couples TRBV19 to TRBJ1-1, with a tentative D call TRBD1 (6 bases). V shed 8 bases and J shed 0 bases, with 19 bases lying between them. This CDR3 comprises 16 residues. In germline, CDR1 is LNHDA, CDR2 SQIVND (reference sequence). CDR3 in DNA: TGTGCCAGTTCAGGGGAAGGGGGGCTCTTGAACACTGAAGCTTTCTTT. This sequence encodes CASSGEGGLLNTEAFF. The variable domain in full, completed from reference TRBV19 and TRBJ1-1, reads DGGITQSPKYLFRKEGQNVTLSCEQNLNHDAMYWYRQDPGQGLRLIYYSQIVNDFQKGDIAEGYSVSREKKESFPLTVTSAQKNPTAFYLCASSGEGGLLNTEAFFGQGTRLTVV.

This clone was seen only once. This chain connects TRBV4-1 to TRBJ2-3, with D hard to call. Per the germline V gene, CDR1 is MGHRA and CDR2 is YSYEKL. The V gene lost 1 base and the J gene lost 1 base, with 9 bases spanning the gap. The CDR3 spans 15 residues. The CDR3 is CASSQVEIGTDTQYF. CDR3 DNA sequence: TGCGCCAGCAGCCAAGTGGAGATAGGCACAGATACGCAGTATTTT.

This clone was counted a single time. V is TRBV5-1 and J is TRBJ1-2; D remains unclear. This CDR3 has 17 residues. V shed 0 bases and J shed 4 bases, with 19 bases lying between them. Germline CDR1 SGHRS, CDR2 YFSETQ. The DNA of the CDR3 is TGCGCCAGCAGCTTGGCGAGGCTGGAGGCCTGGGGCTATGGCTACACCTTC. Its protein is CASSLARLEAWGYGYTF.

This chain uses TRBV10-3 with TRBJ2-1; 16 bases are a match to TRBD2. CDR1 and CDR2 from the germline V gene are ENHRY and SYGVKD. The CDR3 runs to 18 residues. V shed 7 bases, J shed 8 bases, and the junction held 14 bases outside the gene matches. The CDR3 DNA is TGTGCCATCACTAAGTCCGGGACTAGCGGGGGGGCCAGGGATGAGCAGTTCTTC. Residues: CAITKSGTSGGARDEQFF.

This clone was recorded once. The chain couples TRBV6-5 to TRBJ1-1, with D unresolved. CDR1 and CDR2 (germline): MNHEY, SVGAGI. CDR3 length: 14 residues. V was pared by 0 bases and J by 10 bases, with 15 bases between. The CDR3 DNA is TGTGCCAGCAGTTACTCGGCACGAATGAGCCGAGCTTTCTTT. This gives the protein CASSYSARMSRAFF.